Presented here are 9 T cell receptor beta chains from one specimen sequenced in a study of blood T cells in healthy people across ages. With a J-beta primer mix and a sample-barcoded 5' primer, a second PCR ran about 7 to 12 cycles. MiXCR, run by TCRdb on the 5' RACE reads, gives a single entry per CDR3 protein. Of about 560,000 distinct CDR3 sequences in the sample, about 27% were seen once. This sample was also put to use in a study of T cells of mothers and their children.

Sequenced input: blood. Receptors were obtained from a boy aged 2 to 9 in good health.

This clonotype was found many times. The chain joins TRBV20-1 to TRBJ1-2; D might be TRBD1 (6 bases). V was clipped by 1 base and J by 5 bases, with 8 bases between them. CDR1 is DFQATT and CDR2 is SNEGSKA in the germline V gene (reference sequence). This CDR3 has 12 amino acids. CDR3 DNA: TGCAGTGCTAGAGCACAGGGTTATGGCTACACCTTC. Translated: CSARAQGYGYTF.

This clonotype was counted once. The gene calls are TRBV20-1 and TRBJ1-6; D call uncertain. The CDR3 sequence is 12 residues long. Germline V gene data show CDR1 as DFQATT and CDR2 as SNEGSKA (reference sequence). V was pared by 0 bases and J by 9 bases, with 6 bases between. The DNA of the CDR3 is TGCAGTGCTAGAGATAAGGGTTCACCCCTCCACTTT. Translation gives CSARDKGSPLHF.

V is TRBV7-9 and J is TRBJ2-7; D is uncertain. The J call is uncertain, as TRBJ2-1 better fits the DNA end. The CDR3 contains 15 residues. Germline CDR1 is SEHNR and CDR2 is FQNEAQ (reference sequence). The CDR3 sequence is CASSLVVGVLVEQFF. CDR3 nucleotides: TGTGCCAGCAGCTTAGTGGTAGGAGTGCTGGTTGAGCAGTTCTTC.

The chain links TRBV14 to TRBJ2-5; D not resolved. Per the germline V gene, CDR1 is SGHDN and CDR2 is FVKESK. The CDR3 spans 15 residues. Trimming took off 2 bases at V and 4 bases at J, with 14 bases between the two ends. CDR3 region: CASSQRLLERETQYF. DNA of the CDR3: TGTGCCAGCAGCCAACGACTGCTGGAAAGAGAGACCCAGTACTTC.

The chain has TRBV6-1 and TRBJ2-7; D uncertain. Germline CDR1 reads MNHNS; CDR2 reads SASEGT. V was shortened by 8 bases and J by 1 base, with 9 bases between the two germline ends. The CDR3 is made up of 12 amino acids. In DNA form, the CDR3 reads TGTGCCAGCGATTATGGATCCTACGAGCAGTACTTC. This sequence encodes CASDYGSYEQYF.

With regard to this clonotype: A much larger clone differs from this one at a single base, so this may be a read error. The genes are TRBV7-2 and TRBJ2-5; 10 nucleotides align to TRBD2. Germline lookup yields CDR1 SGHTA and CDR2 FQGNSA. The CDR3 runs 18 residues. CDR3 region: CASSLGSSGGPYQGTQYF. CDR3 bases: TGTGCCAGCAGCTTAGGGTCTAGCGGGGGCCCGTACCAAGGGACCCAGTACTTC.

The J gene is TRBJ1-5, the V gene TRBV6-2 or TRBV6-3, with 7 positions matching TRBD1. The germline V gene has CDR1 MNHEY and CDR2 SVGEGT. Trimming at V came to 6 bases and at J to 2 bases, leaving 7 bases not matched to a gene. This CDR3 has 15 amino acids. The CDR3: CASRTNRGRNQPQHF. The CDR3 bases are TGTGCCAGCAGAACGAACAGGGGTCGCAATCAGCCCCAGCATTTT.

As for this clonotype: An end of the junction does not agree with germline; a read error may underlie this. V gene TRBV12-3 or TRBV12-4 combines with J gene TRBJ2-3; maybe TRBD1 (6 bases). The CDR3 length is 15 residues. This CDR3 reads CASSFRGLSTDTEYF. CDR3 sequence (DNA): TGTGCCAGCAGTTTCAGGGGCCTTAGCACAGATACGGAGTATTTT.

A few counts support this clonotype. The rearrangement links TRBV7-8 to TRBJ2-2; 12 bases map to TRBD2. Per germline, CDR1 SGHVS and CDR2 FQNEAQ. The CDR3 runs 16 residues. J was trimmed by 9 bases and V by 4 bases; bases with no gene match: 9. For the CDR3, the DNA is TGTGCCAGCAGCTCTAGGACTAGCGGGACTGGGAGGGAGCTGTTTTTT. Translated, it gives CASSSRTSGTGRELFF.